The 32 T cell receptor beta chains below come from one sample, sequenced in a study of regulatory T cells in long-lasting Graves disease. In building TCR beta libraries, iRepertoire HTBI primers were used together with Arm-PCR of CDR3 regions. TCRdb fed the multiplex PCR reads into MiXCR, producing one record per CDR3 protein. This sample yields about 430,000 distinct CDR3 sequences, of which under 25% are seen a single time; around an eighth belongs to the top ten. Time point noted: persistent/refractory GD, antithyroid drugs over 5 years with positive TRAb. PBMC RNA was the source of the TCR library. The material sequenced was peripheral blood mononuclear cells (PBMCs), taken when the disease was refractory, from a patient treated with antithyroid drugs. These receptor sequences come from a female donor with Graves disease.

This chain joins TRBV2 and TRBJ2-1; 8 nucleotides match TRBD2. Germline V gene lookup returns CDR1 SNHLY and CDR2 FYNNEI. V dropped 10 bases and J dropped 0; count of bases not matched to a gene: 2. This CDR3 contains 13 residues. DNA for the CDR3: TGTGCCACCGGACTAGCCTCCTACAATGAGCAGTTCTTC. The encoded protein is CATGLASYNEQFF.

This sequence joins TRBV6-1 and TRBJ2-3, with 10 bases fitting TRBD2. The CDR3 is made up of 15 amino acids. The V gene end was trimmed by 8 bases and the J gene end by 4 bases; junction bases not matched to a gene: 9. The V gene's germline CDR1 is MNHNS and CDR2 SASEGT. The CDR3, as DNA: TGTGCCAGCCGCCTAGCCAGCGGGAGGGCAGATACGCAGTATTTT. Translated, it gives CASRLASGRADTQYF.

This clonotype was seen many times. The V call is TRBV5-1, the J call TRBJ1-1; D might be TRBD1 (6 bases). With 5 bases removed from V and 8 bases from J, the gap between germline ends came to 16 bases. Germline CDR1 reads SGHRS; CDR2 reads YFSETQ. The CDR3 loop spans 13 amino acids. The CDR3 DNA reads TGCGCCAGCAGACAAACAGGGCGTTACGAAGCTTTCTTT. It translates to CASRQTGRYEAFF.

The V gene is TRBV7-2, the J gene TRBJ2-7; D possibly corresponds to TRBD1 (6 bases). V lost 6 bases, J lost 6 bases, and 15 bases lay in between. Per germline, CDR1 SGHTA and CDR2 FQGNSA. The CDR3 totals 13 residues. CDR3 sequence: CASSQGRGSEQYF. The CDR3 DNA reads TGTGCCAGCAGTCAGGGCAGGGGCTCCGAGCAGTACTTC.

Turning to this clonotype: A clone one base away is much larger, so this may be a read error. V and J are TRBV28 and TRBJ2-4; tentatively, D is TRBD1 (6 bases). This CDR3 region has 13 residues. The germline V gene has CDR1 MDHEN and CDR2 SYDVKM. CDR3 loop: CASTPGAGNIQCF. Written as DNA, the CDR3 is TGTGCCAGCACCCCAGGGGCCGGAAACATTCAGTGCTTC.

V gene TRBV27 combines with J gene TRBJ2-3, with 7 bases fitting TRBD2. The ends lost 6 bases at V and 5 bases at J; junction bases unmatched: 17. There are 17 residues in the CDR3. Germline V gives CDR1 MNHEY, CDR2 SMNVEV (reference sequence). The CDR3 loop reads CASSQPLGTTRGDTQYF. The CDR3 nucleotides are TGTGCCAGCAGCCAACCCCTTGGGACTACCAGAGGAGATACGCAGTATTTT.

This clonotype was counted only a few times. The V call is TRBV20-1, the J call TRBJ2-7; TRBD1 might be the D (5 bases). The CDR3 spans 14 residues. Trimming left V 0 bases short and J 2 bases short, with 11 bases between. The germline gives CDR1 DFQATT, CDR2 SNEGSKA (reference sequence). The CDR3 nucleotides are TGCAGTGCTAGAGATGACAGATTACCCTACGAGCAGTACTTC. Its translation is CSARDDRLPYEQYF.

This clonotype occurred many times. This rearrangement joins TRBV7-3 to TRBJ2-7; D is undetermined. CDR3 size: 14 residues. V lost 5 bases and J lost 0, with 11 bases in between. Germline CDR1 is SGHTA and CDR2 is FQGTGA. In nucleotides, the CDR3 is TGTGCCAGCAGCCCGACCTCCGACTCCTACGAGCAGTACTTC. This encodes CASSPTSDSYEQYF.

The table lists this clonotype with many counts. The CDR3 sequence is CASTLNEPGVGTEAFF. The CDR3, as DNA: TGTGCCAGCACTTTGAACGAACCGGGGGTCGGCACTGAAGCTTTCTTT. The V gene is TRBV2, the J gene TRBJ1-1; D is possibly TRBD1 (5 bases). V was shortened by 7 bases and J by 4 bases, with 22 bases between the two germline ends. This CDR3 comprises 16 residues. Germline V gene sequence: CDR1 SNHLY, CDR2 FYNNEI.

This clonotype was recorded at least ten times. The chain is built from TRBV28 and TRBJ1-2; the match to TRBD1 covers 8 bases. This CDR3 is built from 14 residues. V shed 6 bases, J shed 0 bases, and the junction held 3 bases outside the gene matches. Germline CDR1 MDHEN, CDR2 SYDVKM. In nucleotides, the CDR3 is TGTGCCAGCAGACGACAGGGGACTAACTATGGCTACACCTTC. Translation: CASRRQGTNYGYTF.

This clonotype was counted at least ten times. The chain employs TRBV28 and TRBJ2-7, with D perhaps TRBD1 (6 bases). The CDR3 loop spans 14 amino acids. The germline V gene has CDR1 MDHEN and CDR2 SYDVKM. V gave up 4 bases and J gave up 2 bases, with 12 bases separating them. Here the CDR3 DNA reads TGTGCCAGCAGTTCTGGACAGCCTCCCTACGAGCAGTACTTC. Encoded protein: CASSSGQPPYEQYF.

The genes are TRBV7-6 and TRBJ1-4, with D possibly TRBD1 on 5 matching bases. Trimming pared 8 bases from V and 8 bases from J, leaving 15 bases between. The CDR3 is made up of 13 amino acids. Germline V lookup: CDR1 SGHVS, CDR2 FNYEAQ. The CDR3 nucleotides read TGTGCCAGCCAGTCCGGGGGAGCGGAAAAACTGTTTTTT. Its translation is CASQSGGAEKLFF.

This clonotype was detected ten times or more. CDR3 loop: CATSEGTMSNQPQHF. CDR3 nucleotides: TGTGCCACCAGTGAGGGGACAATGAGCAATCAGCCCCAGCATTTT. The chain is built from TRBV24-1 and TRBJ1-5, with D tentatively TRBD1 (6 bases). Germline loops: CDR1 KGHDR, CDR2 SFDVKD. The CDR3 has 15 amino acids. The V end lost 4 bases, the J end lost 1 base, and 10 bases lay between the germline ends.

The chain couples TRBV9 to TRBJ1-2; unclear D gene. V lost 0 bases and J 6 bases, leaving 12 bases between the germline ends. This CDR3 is 14 amino acids long. Germline CDR1 reads SGDLS; CDR2 reads YYNGEE. CDR3 region: CASSVELNGNGYTF. The CDR3, as DNA: TGTGCCAGCAGCGTAGAGTTGAATGGGAATGGCTACACCTTC.

This clonotype has a count of ten or more. The rearrangement links TRBV2 to TRBJ1-6, with D tentatively TRBD1 (5 bases). Trimming took 5 bases from V and 0 from J, leaving 8 bases between them. This CDR3 is built from 15 residues. Germline V gene data show CDR1 as SNHLY and CDR2 as FYNNEI. CDR3 in amino acids: CASSSGSSYNSPLHF. CDR3 in DNA: TGTGCCAGCAGTTCAGGGTCCTCCTATAATTCACCCCTCCACTTT.

This clonotype was observed many times. The chain joins TRBV5-1 to TRBJ1-1; 7 bases fit TRBD1. Germline V CDR1 and CDR2: SGHRS, YFSETQ. V shed 3 bases, J shed 8 bases, and the junction held 10 bases outside the gene matches. CDR3 size: 14 residues. CDR3 in amino acids: CASSSTRGRREAFF. The CDR3 region has the DNA TGCGCCAGCAGCTCAACAAGGGGGCGGAGGGAAGCTTTCTTT.

This clonotype was counted only a few times. V and J are TRBV28 and TRBJ2-3, with no clear D. Germline V lookup: CDR1 MDHEN, CDR2 SYDVKM. The CDR3 runs to 11 residues. V shed 5 bases and J shed 6 bases, with 6 bases lying between them. The CDR3 loop reads CASSTGDTQYF. The CDR3 bases are TGTGCCAGCAGTACCGGGGATACGCAGTATTTT.

The CDR3 loop is CATGGRERTYEQYF. The CDR3 DNA is TGTGCCACCGGGGGGCGGGAGAGAACCTACGAGCAGTACTTC. The J gene is TRBJ2-7, the V gene TRBV5-4, with D possibly TRBD2 on 7 matching bases. In germline, CDR1 is SGHNT, CDR2 YYREEE (reference sequence). This CDR3 comprises 14 residues. Trimming pared 9 bases from V and 2 bases from J, leaving 18 bases between.

This clonotype has at least ten counts. CDR3 sequence reads: CASSMLGLAGEETQYF. The CDR3 DNA is TGTGCCAGCAGCATGTTAGGACTAGCGGGAGAGGAGACCCAGTACTTC. The J gene is TRBJ2-5, the V gene TRBV28; TRBD2 aligns across 13 bases. The germline CDR1 and CDR2 sequences are MDHEN and SYDVKM. This CDR3 comprises 16 residues. V was pared by 6 bases and J by 5 bases, with 9 bases of the junction left unmatched.

This clonotype was seen more than once but under ten times. This chain joins TRBV7-9 and TRBJ1-1; 7 positions agree with TRBD1. Germline loops: CDR1 SEHNR, CDR2 FQNEAQ (reference sequence). The CDR3 contains 15 residues. Trimming cost V 2 bases and J 5 bases; bases outside gene matches: 8. The CDR3 loop reads CASSLTGEGGTEAFF. The CDR3 DNA reads as TGTGCCAGCAGCTTAACAGGGGAGGGGGGAACTGAAGCTTTCTTT.

The rearrangement joins TRBV20-1 to TRBJ2-7; TRBD2 is a possible D gene (5 bases). V gave up 6 bases and J gave up 3 bases, with 15 bases separating them. There are 13 residues in the CDR3. Germline V CDR1 and CDR2: DFQATT, SNEGSKA (reference sequence). The CDR3 loop reads CSAGEGKDYEQYF. CDR3 coding DNA: TGCAGTGCCGGGGAAGGTAAAGACTACGAGCAGTACTTC.

The chain links TRBV6-1 to TRBJ2-5, with TRBD2 matching 9 bases. Germline CDR1 is MNHNS and CDR2 is SASEGT. The CDR3 runs to 15 residues. The ends lost 2 bases at V and 1 base at J; junction bases unmatched: 2. This chain's CDR3 is CASSELAGTQETQYF. The DNA of the CDR3 is TGTGCCAGCAGTGAACTAGCGGGGACCCAAGAGACCCAGTACTTC.

The chain uses TRBV13 and TRBJ2-7; TRBD2 aligns across 9 bases. CDR1 PRHDT and CDR2 FYEKMQ come from the germline V gene (reference sequence). Trimming at V came to 6 bases and at J to 4 bases, leaving 7 bases not matched to a gene. This CDR3 has 14 amino acids. Here the CDR3 DNA reads TGTGCCAGCAGGCAAGCGGGGGGATCTTACGAGCAGTACTTC. It yields the protein CASRQAGGSYEQYF.

The chain is built from TRBV12-3 or TRBV12-4 and TRBJ2-1, with D unresolved. The CDR3 loop spans 15 amino acids. Trimming removed 6 bases at V and 0 bases at J, with 12 bases between. DNA for the CDR3: TGTGCCAGCAGCAAAGTTCTGGGCTCCTACAATGAGCAGTTCTTC. This codes for CASSKVLGSYNEQFF.

This clonotype came up many times. CDR3 nucleotides: TGTGCCAGCAGTTCCATAGGACCTAACTATGGCTACACCTTC. Translated, it gives CASSSIGPNYGYTF. The J gene is TRBJ1-2, the V gene TRBV12-3 or TRBV12-4; D not certain. The CDR3 spans 14 residues. V dropped 4 bases and J dropped 0 bases, with 9 bases sitting between them.

This clonotype was detected ten times or more. The V call is TRBV28, the J call TRBJ1-2; the D is unclear. The germline V gene has CDR1 MDHEN and CDR2 SYDVKM. CDR3 length: 12 residues. The V end lost 6 bases, the J end lost 9 bases, and 14 bases lay between the germline ends. CDR3 nucleotides: TGTGCCAGCAGCTCGGACGGGCCTCGCTACACCTTC. Translated, it gives CASSSDGPRYTF.

V is TRBV20-1 and J is TRBJ2-2; perhaps D is TRBD1 or TRBD2 (5 bases each). CDR3 length: 15 residues. Trimming left V 3 bases short and J 6 bases short, with 17 bases between. The germline gives CDR1 DFQATT, CDR2 SNEGSKA (reference sequence). The CDR3 DNA reads as TGCAGTGCTAGGGGACGGGATTATATTTCCGGGGAGCTGTTTTTT. Amino acids: CSARGRDYISGELFF.

This chain joins TRBV6-5 and TRBJ2-1; D may be TRBD2 (6 bases). V lost 10 bases and J lost 0, with 13 bases in between. The CDR3 has 14 amino acids. Germline CDR1 MNHEY, CDR2 SVGAGI. CDR3 region: CANSGSSSYNEQFF. DNA for the CDR3: TGTGCCAACAGCGGGTCTAGCTCCTACAATGAGCAGTTCTTC.

At least ten counts were recorded for this clonotype. The chain joins TRBV28 to TRBJ2-3; D is tentatively TRBD1 or TRBD2 (6 bases each). CDR1 is MDHEN, CDR2 SYDVKM, per germline. V lost 7 bases and J lost 4, with 18 bases in between. The CDR3 sequence is 15 residues long. CDR3 DNA: TGTGCCAGCACCGCGCGGGACAAACCCGCAGATACGCAGTATTTT. Its protein product is CASTARDKPADTQYF.

This clonotype was recorded a few times. The chain has TRBV7-9 and TRBJ2-3, with D maybe TRBD1 (5 bases). The germline V and J ends were trimmed by 5 bases and 4 bases, with 16 bases remaining between them. CDR1 and CDR2 from the germline V gene are SEHNR and FQNEAQ (reference sequence). The CDR3 runs to 15 residues. This CDR3 reads CASSPPMEGADTQYF. The CDR3 bases are TGTGCCAGCAGCCCTCCGATGGAAGGGGCAGATACGCAGTATTTT.

This clonotype was seen repeatedly, ten times or more. The chain links TRBV12-3 or TRBV12-4 to TRBJ1-3, with D possibly TRBD1 on 5 matching bases. Trimming pared 3 bases from V and 8 bases from J, leaving 17 bases between. The CDR3 extends over 15 amino acids. The CDR3 DNA is TGTGCCAGCAGTTTGGGGCTAGAAGTTTACTACACCATATATTTT. Amino acid sequence: CASSLGLEVYYTIYF.

The CDR3 bases are TGCGCCAGCAGCTTCCTGCAGGGACAGGGGGGCTATGGCTACACCTTC. It translates to CASSFLQGQGGYGYTF. The chain uses TRBV5-1 and TRBJ1-2; the match to TRBD1 covers 11 bases. V lost 2 bases, J lost 4 bases, and 7 bases stayed unmatched. Germline V lookup: CDR1 SGHRS, CDR2 YFSETQ. CDR3 length: 16 amino acids.